This TCR beta chain was sequenced in a study of T cells in localized non-small cell lung cancer. General study points: Adjacent lung had a median roughly 58 of the 100 largest tumor clones.

The data were produced by immunoSEQ multiplex PCR, yet TCRdb's version contains in-frame clones alone and is incomplete. The sample includes some 25,000 clones, 70% to 90% seen only once; the top ten take around a tenth. With respect to this clone: Its matching antigen is unknown.

The source of this sequence is a woman aged 35 to 70 with stage III lung adenocarcinoma. Sequencing was performed on peripheral blood mononuclear cells, taken before any cancer treatment.

Written as DNA, the CDR3 is TGTGCCAGCAGTCGCCAAGATACGCAGTATTTT. Its translation: CASSRQDTQYF. The V call is TRBV27, the J call TRBJ2-3; no firm D call. V was trimmed by 5 bases and J by 5 bases, leaving 5 bases between them. Germline CDR1 MNHEY, CDR2 SMNVEV (reference sequence). The CDR3 totals 11 residues.